This T cell receptor beta chain derives from a study of blood T cell repertoires in COVID-19. TCRdb keeps only in-frame clones here, not all; method: immunoSEQ multiplex PCR. The sample contains about 150,000 clones, 80% to 90% of which appear only once. This CDR3 region has 19 residues. Trimming left V 4 bases short and J 6 bases short, with 30 bases between. Germline CDR1 SGHRS, CDR2 YFSETQ. The sequence was obtained from a woman between 40 and 50 years old with acute or convalescent COVID-19. V gene TRBV5-1 combines with J gene TRBJ2-3; D might be TRBD1 (6 bases). Source material: peripheral blood. The CDR3 coding sequence is TGCGCCAGCAGCATGGACAGTGGGGAAACAGGGTACTGGGGGGATACGCAGTATTTT. It translates to CASSMDSGETGYWGDTQYF.